These 18 T cell receptor beta chains share one sample of origin, sequenced in a study of blood T cell repertoires in COVID-19. Generated by immunoSEQ multiplex PCR, the TCRdb table keeps only in-frame clones and is missing some. The data contain more than 95,000 clones, 75% to 90% of them singletons. The sequenced sample was peripheral blood. The receptor set was obtained from a man aged 50 to 59 with acute or convalescent COVID-19.

This chain connects TRBV11-2 to TRBJ2-2; D is uncertain. The V gene lost 5 bases and the J gene lost 5 bases, with 9 bases spanning the gap. CDR3 length equals 13 residues. Germline V lookup: CDR1 SGHAT, CDR2 FQNNGV. CDR3 region: CASSPSLTGELFF. CDR3 sequence (DNA): TGTGCCAGCAGCCCCTCCTTGACCGGGGAGCTGTTTTTT.

The chain uses TRBV19 and TRBJ2-7; 8 bases are shared with TRBD2. Losses at the gene ends were 1 base for V and 4 bases for J; bases not matched to a gene: 3. Germline values: CDR1 LNHDA, CDR2 SQIVND (reference sequence). There are 14 residues in the CDR3. The CDR3 loop is CASSIGLARYEQYF. Here the CDR3 DNA reads TGTGCCAGTAGTATAGGACTAGCGAGATACGAGCAGTACTTC.

The rearrangement links TRBV28 to TRBJ2-2, with 12 bases fitting TRBD2. The junction had 13 bases not matched to a gene; V was cut back by 8 bases and J by 6 bases. CDR1 is MDHEN and CDR2 is SYDVKM in the germline V gene. CDR3 length: 17 residues. The CDR3 DNA follows: TGTGCCAGCCTAGCGGGAGGGCCCTTGTGGAGCGCCGGGGAGCTGTTTTTT. This encodes CASLAGGPLWSAGELFF. The variable domain in full, completed from reference TRBV28 and TRBJ2-2, reads DVKVTQSSRYLVKRTGEKVFLECVQDMDHENMFWYRQDPGLGLRLIYFSYDVKMKEKGDIPEGYSVSREKKERFSLILESASTNQTSMYLCASLAGGPLWSAGELFFGEGSRLTVL.

The chain has TRBV24-1 and TRBJ2-1; D may be TRBD2 (5 bases). Trimming removed 3 bases from V and 9 bases from J, with 17 bases in between. The CDR3 length is 15 residues. The germline V gene has CDR1 KGHDR and CDR2 SFDVKD. In DNA, the CDR3 is TGTGCCACCAGTGATAATCGGACTCCCCGGCGTGAGCAGTTCTTC. It translates to CATSDNRTPRREQFF.

This clone appeared a single time. The CDR3 DNA sequence: TGCGCCAGCAGCCAAGGCGACAGGGCCCTCGGGATCTACAATGAGCAGTTCTTC. The encoded protein is CASSQGDRALGIYNEQFF. The chain couples TRBV4-1 to TRBJ2-1; 7 bases match TRBD1. The CDR3 has 18 amino acids. Germline CDR1 MGHRA, CDR2 YSYEKL. Losses at the gene ends were 1 base for V and 3 bases for J; bases not matched to a gene: 12.

The chain employs TRBV28 and TRBJ2-7; 7 nucleotides align to TRBD2. This CDR3 comprises 15 residues. Germline V gene data show CDR1 as MDHEN and CDR2 as SYDVKM. The ends lost 6 bases at V and 3 bases at J; junction bases unmatched: 11. The DNA of the CDR3 is TGTGCCAGCAGCACCCCGGGACTACACCTCTACGAGCAGTACTTC. It codes for CASSTPGLHLYEQYF.

The chain links TRBV3-1 (or the pseudogene TRBV3-2) to TRBJ2-7, with 10 bases that match TRBD1. Germline CDR1 reads LGHDT; CDR2 reads YNNKEL (reference sequence). V shed 5 bases and J 3 bases; nucleotides not matched to a gene: 4. The length of the CDR3 is 14 residues. The CDR3 loop reads CASSDGQGGYEQYF. DNA for the CDR3: TGTGCCAGCAGCGACGGACAGGGGGGCTACGAGCAGTACTTC.

The rearrangement uses TRBV6-6 and TRBJ1-1; perhaps TRBD1 as D (5 bases). This CDR3 comprises 13 residues. Germline-derived CDR1 and CDR2 are MNHNY and SVGAGI (reference sequence). Deletions cut 5 bases from V and 5 bases from J, with 12 bases between. Written as DNA, the CDR3 is TGTGCCAGCAGTCTTGGGGGGAGAACTGAAGCTTTCTTT. Translated, it gives CASSLGGRTEAFF.

This rearrangement joins TRBV5-1 to TRBJ2-4, with 8 nucleotides matching TRBD2. CDR1 and CDR2 (germline): SGHRS, YFSETQ. The trim removed 3 bases at V and 6 bases at J, leaving 11 bases unmatched. CDR3 size: 16 residues. The CDR3 nucleotides read TGCGCCAGCAGCTCACGACGAGGTAGCGGGATAAACATTCAGTACTTC. This translates into CASSSRRGSGINIQYF.

In its sample, this clone was seen once. The genes are TRBV25-1 and TRBJ2-3; D call uncertain. The CDR3 has 14 amino acids. Germline assignment: CDR1 MGHDK and CDR2 SYGVNS. Trimming shortened V by 5 bases and J by 4 bases, and 13 bases separated the two germline ends. In DNA form, the CDR3 reads TGTGCCAGCAGTCCCCAGGTAGTCCCAGATACGCAGTATTTT. It is translated as CASSPQVVPDTQYF.

The chain employs TRBV28 and TRBJ1-2, with 7 bases matching TRBD1. Germline CDR1 MDHEN, CDR2 SYDVKM. The CDR3 spans 13 residues. The ends lost 7 bases at V and 2 bases at J; junction bases unmatched: 4. DNA of the CDR3: TGTGCCAGCACGCTGGACAGGAACTATGGCTACACCTTC. Translating gives CASTLDRNYGYTF.

This clone was counted only a few times. The gene calls are TRBV6-5 and TRBJ2-3, with 7 bases identical to TRBD2. The CDR3 consists of 16 residues. Germline assignment: CDR1 MNHEY and CDR2 SVGAGI. The V and J ends lost 2 bases and 2 bases, in that order; junction bases with no gene match: 7. This CDR3 is CASSYGAGLTTDTQYF. The CDR3 bases are TGTGCCAGCAGTTACGGCGCGGGACTAACCACAGATACGCAGTATTTT.

The CDR3 here is CASSLDRVREQFF. CDR3 bases: TGTGCCAGCAGCTTAGATCGCGTTCGCGAGCAGTTCTTC. This chain uses TRBV7-2 with TRBJ2-1; D gene unclear. Trimming pared 1 base from V and 10 bases from J, leaving 11 bases between. In germline, CDR1 is SGHTA, CDR2 FQGNSA. The CDR3 runs 13 residues.

V and J are TRBV28 and TRBJ2-5; D is ambiguous. V dropped 3 bases and J dropped 4 bases, with 12 bases sitting between them. Germline lookup yields CDR1 MDHEN and CDR2 SYDVKM. There are 14 residues in the CDR3. As DNA, the CDR3 is TGTGCCAGCAGTTTTGGCATATCCTCAGAGACCCAGTACTTC. This translates into CASSFGISSETQYF.

V is TRBV19 and J is TRBJ2-7; possible D gene TRBD2, 6 bases. Germline V lookup: CDR1 LNHDA, CDR2 SQIVND (reference sequence). V was trimmed by 5 bases and J by 6 bases, leaving 14 bases between them. CDR3 length: 13 residues. This chain's CDR3 is CASSPRRGGEQYF. The CDR3 bases are TGTGCCAGTAGTCCCAGAAGGGGAGGCGAGCAGTACTTC.

This chain uses TRBV7-6 with TRBJ2-5, with 9 positions matching TRBD1. Germline V CDR1 and CDR2: SGHVS, FNYEAQ. The CDR3 loop spans 16 amino acids. V lost 1 base to trimming and J lost 11 bases; unmatched junction nucleotides: 14. The CDR3 DNA reads TGTGCCAGCAGCTTAGGGCTTCCGGGACAGGGCAGGGGTCAGTACTTC. As protein: CASSLGLPGQGRGQYF. Using reference TRBV7-6 and TRBJ2-5 for the parts outside the CDR3, the full variable domain is GAGVSQSPRYKVTKRGQDVALRCDPISGHVSLYWYRQALGQGPEFLTYFNYEAQQDKSGLPNDRFSAERPEGSISTLTIQRTEQRDSAMYRCASSLGLPGQGRGQYFGPGTRLLVL.

The chain recombines TRBV7-9 with TRBJ2-6, with D possibly matching TRBD1 (6 bases). Deletions cut 5 bases from V and 4 bases from J, with 18 bases between. Germline V lookup: CDR1 SEHNR, CDR2 FQNEAQ (reference sequence). The CDR3 totals 17 residues. CDR3 coding DNA: TGTGCCAGCAGCCGGAGAACAGGGTGGCCCGGGGCCAACGTCCTGACTTTC. Its protein is CASSRRTGWPGANVLTF.

This clone was recorded only once. This clone may be a read error of a much larger clone one base away. The same CDR3 also results from other DNA sequences found in this sample. The chain has TRBV5-1 and TRBJ2-3; 12 nucleotides align to TRBD2. V was pared by 0 bases and J by 3 bases, with 2 bases of the junction left unmatched. Germline assignment: CDR1 SGHRS and CDR2 YFSETQ. The CDR3 consists of 16 residues. CDR3 nucleotides: TGCGCCAGCAGCTTGGCCGGGACTAGCGGGACAGATACGCAGTATTTT. It specifies CASSLAGTSGTDTQYF.